This TCR beta chain was identified in a study of blood T cell repertoires in COVID-19. Turning to the study itself: The origin of the acute and convalescent COVID-19 samples was the United States, Italy and Spain. From T cells, B-cell-depleted T cells, or PBMCs came the material, which was cDNA or gDNA.

Authors' data handling: The assay estimated nucleated cells by amplifying reference gene primers. Sequencing was performed with immunoSEQ multiplex PCR; in TCRdb, only in-frame clones are kept and a portion is missing. That table gives V, J and clone size, and the DNA gave D and trimming. The repertoire consists of under 300,000 clones, with about 90% occurring once and the leading ten covering under 2.5%. The CDR3 is 13 amino acids. The germline V gene encodes CDR1 SGHNT and CDR2 YENEEA. Trimming took 5 bases from V and 4 from J, leaving 11 bases between them. The sequence derives from a woman aged 60-75 years with COVID-19, enrolled during active disease. Sequencing was carried out using peripheral blood. The chain couples TRBV11-3 to TRBJ1-1; tentatively, D is TRBD1 (6 bases). The CDR3: CASSNSQGTEAFF. CDR3 DNA sequence: TGTGCCAGCAGCAATTCACAGGGCACTGAAGCTTTCTTT.